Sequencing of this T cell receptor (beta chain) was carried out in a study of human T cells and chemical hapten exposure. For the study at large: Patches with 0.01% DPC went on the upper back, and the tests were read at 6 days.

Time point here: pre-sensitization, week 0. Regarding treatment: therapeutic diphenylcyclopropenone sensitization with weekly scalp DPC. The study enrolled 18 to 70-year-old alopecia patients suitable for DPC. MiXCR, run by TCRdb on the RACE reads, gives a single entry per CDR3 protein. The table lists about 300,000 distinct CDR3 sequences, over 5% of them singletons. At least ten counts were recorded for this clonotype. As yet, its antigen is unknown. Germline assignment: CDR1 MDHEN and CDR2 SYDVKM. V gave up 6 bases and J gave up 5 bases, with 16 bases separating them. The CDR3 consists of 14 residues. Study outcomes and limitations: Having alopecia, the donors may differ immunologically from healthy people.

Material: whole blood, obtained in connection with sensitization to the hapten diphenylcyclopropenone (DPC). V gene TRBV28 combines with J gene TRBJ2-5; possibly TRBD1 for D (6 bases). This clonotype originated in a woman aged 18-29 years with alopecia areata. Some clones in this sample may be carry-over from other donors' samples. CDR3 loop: CASRTSGEQETQYF. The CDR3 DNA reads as TGTGCCAGCAGGACCTCAGGGGAGCAGGAGACCCAGTACTTC.